This TCR beta chain was documented in a study of CD8 T cells in ankylosing spondylitis. Study-wide results and limits: Disease-linked clones were found to be CD8+ and relatively rare in peripheral blood. Disease-associated clones were reportedly significantly overrepresented in matched ankylosing spondylitis synovial fluid. Blood of patients with ankylosing spondylitis appeared to be characterized by a TCR beta motif of eight highly homologous variants.

MiXCR was run by TCRdb on the 5' RACE reads, yielding one entry per CDR3 protein. This sample has 200,000 to 250,000 distinct CDR3 sequences, with about 11% found just once. This CDR3 is 13 amino acids long. In germline, CDR1 is DFQATT, CDR2 SNEGSKA (reference sequence). V was trimmed by 6 bases and J by 6 bases, leaving 17 bases between them. This clonotype was observed at least ten times. The target antigen is unknown. Sequencing was done on a sample of blood, either unsorted or a sorted T cell fraction (not recorded which). This chain connects TRBV20-1 to TRBJ1-1, with a tentative D call TRBD1 (6 bases). The receptor comes from a male donor with ankylosing spondylitis or in good health (not recorded which). In DNA form, the CDR3 reads TGCAGTGCCCCTGGGGGGCTGGGTTCTGAAGCTTTCTTT. Translated, it gives CSAPGGLGSEAFF.